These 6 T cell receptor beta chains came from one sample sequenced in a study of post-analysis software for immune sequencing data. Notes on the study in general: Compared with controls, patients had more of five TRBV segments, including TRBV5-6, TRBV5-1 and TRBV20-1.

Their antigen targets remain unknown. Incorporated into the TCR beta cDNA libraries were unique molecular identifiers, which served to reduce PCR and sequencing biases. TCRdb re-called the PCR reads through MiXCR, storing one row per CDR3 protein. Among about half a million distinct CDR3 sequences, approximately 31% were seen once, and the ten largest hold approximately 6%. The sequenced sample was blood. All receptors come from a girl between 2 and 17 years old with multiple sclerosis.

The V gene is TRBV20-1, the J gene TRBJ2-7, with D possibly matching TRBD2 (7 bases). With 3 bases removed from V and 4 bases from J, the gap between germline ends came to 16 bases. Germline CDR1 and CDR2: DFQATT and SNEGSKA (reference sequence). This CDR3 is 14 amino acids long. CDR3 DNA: TGCAGTGCTAGCGCGGGGGCATGGGGGTACGAGCAGTACTTC. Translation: CSASAGAWGYEQYF.

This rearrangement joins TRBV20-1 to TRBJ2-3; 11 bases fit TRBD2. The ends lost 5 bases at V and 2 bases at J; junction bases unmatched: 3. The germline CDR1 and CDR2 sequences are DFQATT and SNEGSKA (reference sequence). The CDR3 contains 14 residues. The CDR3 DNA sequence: TGCAGTGCTGCTAGCGGGGGGAACACAGATACGCAGTATTTT. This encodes CSAASGGNTDTQYF.

In DNA form, the CDR3 reads TGTGCCAGCAGCCCGACTAGGACTACGCAGTATTTT. Translation: CASSPTRTTQYF. The J gene is TRBJ2-3, the V gene TRBV3-1; D is perhaps TRBD2 (6 bases). CDR1 and CDR2 (germline): LGHDT, YNNKEL (reference sequence). This CDR3 has 12 residues. Between the trimmed V and J ends, which lost 4 bases and 8 bases, there was a span of 10 bases.

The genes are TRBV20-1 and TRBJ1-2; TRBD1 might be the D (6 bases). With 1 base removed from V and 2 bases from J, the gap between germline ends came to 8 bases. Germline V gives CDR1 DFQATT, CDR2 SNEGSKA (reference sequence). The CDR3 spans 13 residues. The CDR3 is CSARVQGNYGYTF. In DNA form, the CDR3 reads TGCAGTGCTAGAGTTCAGGGGAACTATGGCTACACCTTC.

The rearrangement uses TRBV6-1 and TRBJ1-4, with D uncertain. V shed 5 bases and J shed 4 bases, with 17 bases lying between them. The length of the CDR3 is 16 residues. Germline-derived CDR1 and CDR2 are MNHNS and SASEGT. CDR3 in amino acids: CASSFGRRHDNEKLFF. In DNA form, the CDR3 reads TGTGCCAGCAGTTTTGGTAGGCGGCATGATAATGAAAAACTGTTTTTT.

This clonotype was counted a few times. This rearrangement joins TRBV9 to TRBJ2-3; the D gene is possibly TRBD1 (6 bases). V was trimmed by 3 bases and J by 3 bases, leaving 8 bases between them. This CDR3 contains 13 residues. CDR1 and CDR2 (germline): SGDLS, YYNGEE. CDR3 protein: CASSGRGTDTQYF. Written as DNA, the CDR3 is TGTGCCAGCAGCGGCAGGGGTACAGATACGCAGTATTTT.